The rows below give T cell receptor beta chains drawn from one sample of a study of blood T cells in healthy people across ages. MiXCR, run by TCRdb on the 5' RACE reads, gives a single entry per CDR3 protein. The profile shows roughly 860,000 distinct CDR3 sequences, around two thirds of them singletons. Material: blood. The receptors originated from a young man in good health. CDR3s include the opening cysteine and the closing phenylalanine or tryptophan. D genes are given only for firm matches. Some rows have no size entry. The others give once, few or many, or a class for an expanded clone.

clone size: NA
D gene: NA
CDR3 length: 17
V gene: TRBV9
J gene: TRBJ2-4
CDR3 DNA: TGTGCCAGCAGCGTCGCCGGGGATGCATATGTCAAAAACATTCAGTACTTC
CDR3 protein: CASSVAGDAYVKNIQYF

clone size: NA
D gene: NA
CDR3 length: 15
V gene: TRBV29-1
J gene: TRBJ2-6
CDR3 DNA: TGCAGCGTTGAAGAGACCGGGGCTGGGGCCAACGTCCTGACTTTC
CDR3 protein: CSVEETGAGANVLTF

clone size: once
D gene: NA
CDR3 length: 15
V gene: TRBV4-2
J gene: TRBJ1-1
CDR3 DNA: TGTGCCAGCAGCCAAGGACATGCTTGGGACACTGAAGCTTTCTTT
CDR3 protein: CASSQGHAWDTEAFF

clone size: NA
D gene: NA
CDR3 length: 15
V gene: TRBV3-1
J gene: TRBJ2-2
CDR3 DNA: TGTGCCAGCAGCCAAGCAGCCCCCAGGGCCGGGGAGCTGTTTTTT
CDR3 protein: CASSQAAPRAGELFF

clone size: NA
D gene: TRBD2
CDR3 length: 15
V gene: TRBV2
J gene: TRBJ2-3
CDR3 DNA: TGTGCCAGCAGTGAGGGTAGCGGGAGCACAGATACGCAGTATTTT
CDR3 protein: CASSEGSGSTDTQYF

clone size: NA
D gene: NA
CDR3 length: 15
V gene: TRBV7-8
J gene: TRBJ2-1
CDR3 DNA: TGTGCCAGCAGCGGAGGGGGGGCAAACTACAATGAGCAGTTCTTC
CDR3 protein: CASSGGGANYNEQFF

clone size: few
D gene: NA
CDR3 length: 15
V gene: TRBV6-1
J gene: TRBJ2-5
CDR3 DNA: TGTGCCAGCACGGATGCCCCGGGCCCTCAAGAGACCCAGTACTTC
CDR3 protein: CASTDAPGPQETQYF

clone size: NA
D gene: TRBD1
CDR3 length: 17
V gene: TRBV10-3
J gene: TRBJ2-4
CDR3 DNA: TGTGCCATCAGTGAGTTCGAGAGCGGACAGGGGGATAACATTCAGTACTTC
CDR3 protein: CAISEFESGQGDNIQYF

clone size: NA
D gene: TRBD1
CDR3 length: 17
V gene: TRBV6-2/TRBV6-3
J gene: TRBJ2-4
CDR3 DNA: TGTGCCAGCAGTTACACTACAGGGGGCCTAGCCAAAAACATTCAGTACTTC
CDR3 protein: CASSYTTGGLAKNIQYF

clone size: NA
D gene: NA
CDR3 length: 15
V gene: TRBV28
J gene: TRBJ1-1
CDR3 DNA: TGTGCCAGCAGTTCCAGGGGACGTGTGACCACTGAAGCTTTCTTT
CDR3 protein: CASSSRGRVTTEAFF

clone size: NA
D gene: TRBD1
CDR3 length: 14
V gene: TRBV28
J gene: TRBJ2-7
CDR3 DNA: TGTGCCAGCAGTTGGGACAGGGAGGCCTACGAGCAGTACTTC
CDR3 protein: CASSWDREAYEQYF

clone size: few
D gene: NA
CDR3 length: 14
V gene: TRBV6-5
J gene: TRBJ1-2
CDR3 DNA: TGTGCCAGCAGTTACTCCACGCCAGACTATGGCTACACCTTC
CDR3 protein: CASSYSTPDYGYTF

clone size: NA
D gene: TRBD1
CDR3 length: 15
V gene: TRBV7-3
J gene: TRBJ1-4
CDR3 DNA: TGTGCCAGCAGCCTGGGACAGGCCCTTAATGAAAAACTGTTTTTT
CDR3 protein: CASSLGQALNEKLFF

clone size: NA
D gene: NA
CDR3 length: 12
V gene: TRBV7-9
J gene: TRBJ2-5
CDR3 DNA: TGTGCCAGCAGCTCCCCAGGGAGGAAGCAGTACTTC
CDR3 protein: CASSSPGRKQYF

clone size: NA
D gene: NA
CDR3 length: 13
V gene: TRBV6-5
J gene: TRBJ2-1
CDR3 DNA: TGTGCCAGCAGTTACACTAGCCGAAATGAGCAGTTCTTC
CDR3 protein: CASSYTSRNEQFF

clone size: NA
D gene: TRBD2
CDR3 length: 16
V gene: TRBV2
J gene: TRBJ2-3
CDR3 DNA: TGTGCCAGCAGTGAAACTAGCGCGAGCCTCACAGATACGCAGTATTTT
CDR3 protein: CASSETSASLTDTQYF

clone size: NA
D gene: TRBD1
CDR3 length: 15
V gene: TRBV12-3/TRBV12-4
J gene: TRBJ2-4
CDR3 DNA: TGTGCCAGCAGCCGGACAGGGGGCACCAAAAACATTCAGTACTTC
CDR3 protein: CASSRTGGTKNIQYF

clone size: NA
D gene: TRBD2
CDR3 length: 14
V gene: TRBV12-3/TRBV12-4
J gene: TRBJ2-5
CDR3 DNA: TGTGCCAGCAGCCTAGCGGGGGGTTCGGAGACCCAGTACTTC
CDR3 protein: CASSLAGGSETQYF

clone size: NA
D gene: TRBD1
CDR3 length: 14
V gene: TRBV10-3
J gene: TRBJ2-3
CDR3 DNA: TGTGCCACCCTGGGACAGGAAGCCACAGATACGCAGTATTTT
CDR3 protein: CATLGQEATDTQYF

clone size: NA
D gene: NA
CDR3 length: 11
V gene: TRBV3-1
J gene: TRBJ1-4
CDR3 DNA: TGTGCCAGCAGCCAACCCGGGAAACTGTTTTTT
CDR3 protein: CASSQPGKLFF

clone size: NA
D gene: NA
CDR3 length: 14
V gene: TRBV20-1
J gene: TRBJ1-1
CDR3 DNA: TGCAGTGCCCCAAGGGTGGAGGGGGGGACTGAAGCTTTCTTT
CDR3 protein: CSAPRVEGGTEAFF

clone size: NA
D gene: NA
CDR3 length: 14
V gene: TRBV6-6
J gene: TRBJ2-5
CDR3 DNA: TGTGCCAGCAGCCTTGGGGAGAACCTGGGGACCCAGTACTTC
CDR3 protein: CASSLGENLGTQYF

clone size: few
D gene: NA
CDR3 length: 16
V gene: TRBV6-5
J gene: TRBJ2-6
CDR3 DNA: TGTGCCAGCAGCCCACCCACAGGCTCTGGGGCCAACGTCCTGACTTTC
CDR3 protein: CASSPPTGSGANVLTF

clone size: few
D gene: TRBD2
CDR3 length: 13
V gene: TRBV10-3
J gene: TRBJ2-1
CDR3 DNA: TGTGCCATCAAAGGGACTAGCGACAATGAGCAGTTCTTC
CDR3 protein: CAIKGTSDNEQFF

clone size: NA
D gene: NA
CDR3 length: 15
V gene: TRBV9
J gene: TRBJ2-5
CDR3 DNA: TGTGCCGGCAGCGTAGGGGGGGCTTCTCAAGAGACCCAGTACTTC
CDR3 protein: CAGSVGGASQETQYF

clone size: NA
D gene: NA
CDR3 length: 17
V gene: TRBV4-3
J gene: TRBJ2-6
CDR3 DNA: TGCGCCAGCAGCCAAGATGGAGGAGCGGGTGGGGCCAACGTCCTGACTTTC
CDR3 protein: CASSQDGGAGGANVLTF